Shown below are 3 T cell receptor beta chains from a single sample sequenced in a study of long-term antiretroviral therapy in people with HIV. The immunoSEQ assay was v3.0, run at survey level. Some clones are missing from TCRdb's copy, which holds only in-frame ones; the method was immunoSEQ multiplex PCR. The profile shows about 27,000 clones, 85% of them singletons. The sequenced sample was unsorted PBMCs, obtained 2.3 years after starting antiretroviral therapy. All receptors come from a man aged 35 to 55 with HIV.

This sequence joins TRBV29-1 and TRBJ1-1; TRBD1 matches at 8 bases. Germline V gene lookup returns CDR1 SQVTM and CDR2 ANQGSEA. The junction had 12 bases not matched to a gene; V was cut back by 4 bases and J by 5 bases. CDR3 length: 15 amino acids. The CDR3 reads CSVVGADRGGTEAFF. The CDR3 nucleotides read TGCAGCGTTGTAGGGGCTGACAGGGGAGGAACTGAAGCTTTCTTT.

About this clone: One junction end disagrees with the germline gene, perhaps due to a read error. The chain recombines TRBV11-3 with TRBJ2-7; TRBD1 agrees at 7 bases. Germline V lookup: CDR1 SGHNT, CDR2 YENEEA. This CDR3 has 13 residues. The CDR3 loop reads CASSPAAKGAGVF. The DNA for the CDR3 is TGTGCCAGCAGCCCCGCCGCAAAGGGGGCAGGCGTCTTC.

This clone showed up just a few times. CDR3 bases: TGTGCCAGCAGTCCATCGGACACGAGAGTTTACACCATATATTTT. Its protein product is CASSPSDTRVYTIYF. This chain links TRBV6-1 with TRBJ1-3, with D perhaps matching TRBD1 (5 bases). The CDR3 sequence is 15 residues long. The germline V gene has CDR1 MNHNS and CDR2 SASEGT. Deletions cut 5 bases from V and 8 bases from J, with 19 bases between.